A single TCR beta chain is shown here with its context. The data are from a study of T cell changes during pregnancy in multiple sclerosis. Assay used: immunoSEQ multiplex PCR; TCRdb lists only in-frame clones, some missing. The table records roughly 58,000 clones, approximately 94% of them present only once. The CDR3 contains 15 residues. J was trimmed by 1 base and V by 5 bases; bases with no gene match: 1. The germline CDR1 and CDR2 sequences are MNHNS and SASEGT. The J gene is TRBJ2-3, the V gene TRBV6-1; TRBD2 agrees at 12 bases. The receptor was derived from a female donor with multiple sclerosis, enrolled in a pregnancy study. The input for sequencing was CD8+ T cells from peripheral blood mononuclear cells, taken in the third trimester of pregnancy. The CDR3 coding sequence is TGTGCCAGCAGTCGACTAGCGGGAGGCACAGATACGCAGTATTTT. Amino acids: CASSRLAGGTDTQYF.